Presented here are 29 T cell receptor beta chains from one specimen sequenced in a study of response to subunit inactivated influenza vaccine. TCRdb independently ran MiXCR on the RT-PCR reads; one entry per CDR3 protein. The sample includes roughly 650,000 distinct CDR3 sequences, about 15% of them seen just once. The sequencing here drew on PBMCs from blood, taken 12 days after vaccination. The receptors here all came from a man between 50 and 59 years old who received an inactivated influenza vaccine.

The chain couples TRBV9 to TRBJ2-3, with a tentative D call TRBD2 (7 bases). Deletions cut 2 bases from V and 7 bases from J, with 23 bases between. The CDR3 is made up of 17 amino acids. CDR1 and CDR2 from the germline V gene are SGDLS and YYNGEE. CDR3 protein: CASSVSGSRGGLHTQYF. In DNA form, the CDR3 reads TGTGCCAGCAGCGTGTCTGGATCGAGGGGGGGACTTCATACGCAGTATTTT.

This clonotype was counted only a few times. CDR3: CATSDSASGNIDTQYF. In nucleotides, the CDR3 is TGTGCCACCAGTGATTCTGCTAGCGGGAATATAGATACGCAGTATTTT. This rearrangement joins TRBV24-1 to TRBJ2-3; TRBD2 aligns across 9 bases. There are 16 residues in the CDR3. J was trimmed by 5 bases and V by 2 bases; bases with no gene match: 7. Germline V gives CDR1 KGHDR, CDR2 SFDVKD.

The V call is TRBV19, the J call TRBJ2-5; D perhaps matches TRBD2 (6 bases). CDR3 length: 13 amino acids. CDR1 and CDR2 from the germline V gene are LNHDA and SQIVND (reference sequence). V dropped 8 bases and J dropped 5 bases, with 15 bases sitting between them. Written as DNA, the CDR3 is TGTGCCAGTGGGGCCGGGGGAGTGGAGACCCAGTACTTC. Amino acid sequence: CASGAGGVETQYF. The whole variable domain, filled in from reference TRBV19 and TRBJ2-5, reads DGGITQSPKYLFRKEGQNVTLSCEQNLNHDAMYWYRQDPGQGLRLIYYSQIVNDFQKGDIAEGYSVSREKKESFPLTVTSAQKNPTAFYLCASGAGGVETQYFGPGTRLLVL.

The V call is TRBV25-1, the J call TRBJ2-7, with D maybe TRBD1 (5 bases). The CDR3 contains 15 residues. V shed 6 bases and J shed 2 bases, with 17 bases lying between them. From germline, CDR1 is MGHDK and CDR2 SYGVNS. DNA of the CDR3: TGTGCCAGCAGCCCTGGGCAGGGTTACACCTACGAGCAGTACTTC. As protein: CASSPGQGYTYEQYF.

This CDR3 reads CATRAGEYNEQFF. The CDR3 nucleotides are TGTGCCACCAGGGCAGGGGAATACAATGAGCAGTTCTTC. The genes are TRBV24-1 and TRBJ2-1; TRBD1 might be the D (6 bases). Germline V gene sequence: CDR1 KGHDR, CDR2 SFDVKD. This CDR3 is built from 13 residues. The V and J ends lost 7 bases and 4 bases respectively, with 10 bases between them.

This clonotype was found many times. V is TRBV12-3 or TRBV12-4 and J is TRBJ2-1; 10 bases match TRBD2. V was pared by 6 bases and J by 0 bases, with 5 bases of the junction left unmatched. The CDR3 loop spans 16 amino acids. The CDR3 coding sequence is TGTGCCAGCAGCTCGACTAGCGGGTACTCCTACAATGAGCAGTTCTTC. Translating it yields CASSSTSGYSYNEQFF.

At least ten counts were recorded for this clonotype. The chain recombines TRBV29-1 with TRBJ2-2; D is ambiguous. The germline V gene encodes CDR1 SQVTM and CDR2 ANQGSEA. The CDR3 covers 14 residues. V was shortened by 7 bases and J by 0 bases, with 12 bases between the two germline ends. Here the CDR3 reads CSATVPANTGELFF. CDR3 in DNA: TGCAGCGCAACAGTGCCCGCGAACACCGGGGAGCTGTTTTTT.

This clonotype was seen repeatedly, ten times or more. CDR3 residues: CASSLGVAATEAFF. The CDR3, as DNA: TGTGCCAGCAGCTTAGGGGTGGCGGCCACTGAAGCTTTCTTT. The chain joins TRBV7-8 to TRBJ1-1; no clear D. The CDR3 is 14 residues long. Germline V gene data show CDR1 as SGHVS and CDR2 as FQNEAQ. The V end was cut by 1 base, the J end by 4 bases, with 10 bases between. Filled out from reference TRBV7-8 and TRBJ1-1, the complete variable domain reads GAGVSQSPRYKVAKRGQDVALRCDPISGHVSLFWYQQALGQGPEFLTYFQNEAQLDKSGLPSDRFFAERPEGSVSTLKIQRTQQEDSAVYLCASSLGVAATEAFFGQGTRLTVV.

This clonotype came up many times. This rearrangement joins TRBV12-3 or TRBV12-4 to TRBJ1-5; D is possibly TRBD1 (5 bases). The CDR3 totals 14 residues. Trimming removed 4 bases from V and 8 bases from J, with 15 bases in between. CDR3 nucleotide sequence: TGTGCCAGCAGTTCCGGGACTCATAGAGAGCCCCAGCATTTT. Protein: CASSSGTHREPQHF.

This clonotype was counted between two and nine times. The V gene is TRBV18, the J gene TRBJ2-5, with TRBD1 as a possible D gene (7 bases). The CDR3 loop spans 14 amino acids. Germline V lookup: CDR1 KGHSH, CDR2 LQKENI. Trimming pared 3 bases from V and 4 bases from J, leaving 12 bases between. The CDR3 reads CASSPAQGGETQYF. The CDR3 bases are TGTGCCAGCTCACCGGCCCAGGGGGGAGAGACCCAGTACTTC.

In this sample, this clonotype turned up a few times. The chain joins TRBV7-2 to TRBJ1-5; D gene ambiguous. Germline CDR1 and CDR2: SGHTA and FQGNSA. Trimming left V 1 base short and J 9 bases short, with 10 bases between. The CDR3 runs to 13 residues. The CDR3 loop reads CASSLVPDGPQHF. CDR3 DNA: TGTGCCAGCAGCTTAGTACCGGATGGGCCCCAGCATTTT.

This clonotype has only a few counts. The V gene is TRBV6-2 or TRBV6-3, the J gene TRBJ2-1; 7 nucleotides align to TRBD2. Germline V gene lookup returns CDR1 MNHEY and CDR2 SVGEGT. This CDR3 has 13 residues. With 5 bases clipped from V and 7 bases from J, the junction kept 5 bases outside the gene matches. CDR3 nucleotides: TGTGCCAGCAGTGGAGGGCGGGGGAATGAGCAGTTCTTC. Translating it yields CASSGGRGNEQFF.

This sequence joins TRBV20-1 and TRBJ2-3, with D maybe TRBD2 (6 bases). Looked up from germline, CDR1 is DFQATT and CDR2 is SNEGSKA (reference sequence). CDR3 length equals 15 residues. The V gene lost 6 bases and the J gene lost 3 bases, with 19 bases spanning the gap. The CDR3 sequence is CSAAAGGGSTDTQYF. DNA of the CDR3: TGCAGTGCCGCAGCGGGTGGGGGATCTACAGATACGCAGTATTTT.

The sample holds a few counts of this clonotype. This chain joins TRBV6-2 or TRBV6-3 and TRBJ1-1, with D maybe TRBD1 (6 bases). V was cut by 2 bases and J by 3 bases, with 10 bases left in between. The germline gives CDR1 MNHEY, CDR2 SVGEGT. This CDR3 is 14 amino acids long. CDR3 region: CASSYPRTDTEAFF. The DNA for the CDR3 is TGTGCCAGCAGTTACCCTAGGACAGACACTGAAGCTTTCTTT.

This clonotype has just a few counts. The chain combines TRBV6-1 with TRBJ2-1; 8 bases align to TRBD2. The CDR3 consists of 17 residues. J lost 3 bases, V lost 6 bases, and 13 bases had no gene match. CDR1 and CDR2 from the germline V gene are MNHNS and SASEGT. CDR3 sequence reads: CASRTLGVSGSYNEQFF. The CDR3 DNA reads as TGTGCCAGCAGAACTTTAGGCGTAAGCGGGAGCTACAATGAGCAGTTCTTC.

The chain links TRBV10-3 to TRBJ2-5; 8 bases are a match to TRBD2. V gave up 0 bases and J gave up 5 bases; unmatched junction bases: 8. Germline loops: CDR1 ENHRY, CDR2 SYGVKD. This CDR3 has 16 amino acids. The CDR3: CAISESNGRADETQYF. In DNA form, the CDR3 reads TGTGCCATCAGTGAGTCCAACGGGAGGGCCGATGAGACCCAGTACTTC.

V usage is TRBV6-4 and J usage is TRBJ2-1; TRBD2 matches 16 bases. V dropped 2 bases and J dropped 3; count of bases not matched to a gene: 13. Germline CDR1 reads MRHNA; CDR2 reads SNTAGT. The CDR3 loop spans 21 amino acids. For the CDR3, the DNA is TGTGCCAGCAGTGACGGCCGCCTTGGGACTAGCGGGAGGGGGTACTACAATGAGCAGTTCTTC. Translation gives CASSDGRLGTSGRGYYNEQFF.

In this sample, this clonotype turned up a few times. This chain connects TRBV20-1 to TRBJ2-7; 12 bases line up with TRBD2. The length of the CDR3 is 15 residues. CDR1 is DFQATT and CDR2 is SNEGSKA in the germline V gene (reference sequence). V dropped 3 bases and J dropped 3; count of bases not matched to a gene: 6. The CDR3 nucleotides read TGCAGTGCTAGGGAACTAGCGGGAGGTCGCTACGAGCAGTACTTC. Its translation: CSARELAGGRYEQYF.

The chain combines TRBV7-8 with TRBJ2-7; 12 bases map to TRBD2. The germline gives CDR1 SGHVS, CDR2 FQNEAQ. With V trimmed by 1 base and J by 3 bases, 4 bases remained unmatched. This CDR3 is 16 amino acids long. The CDR3 is CASSLGPSGRGYEQYF. CDR3 DNA sequence: TGTGCCAGCAGCTTAGGCCCTAGCGGGAGGGGCTACGAGCAGTACTTC.

This chain connects TRBV27 to TRBJ1-6; D remains ambiguous. This CDR3 spans 12 amino acids. The germline V gene has CDR1 MNHEY and CDR2 SMNVEV (reference sequence). V gave up 6 bases and J gave up 4 bases, with 4 bases separating them. Here the CDR3 reads CASRPYNSPLHF. Here the CDR3 DNA reads TGTGCCAGCAGGCCTTATAATTCACCCCTCCACTTT.

V is TRBV10-3 and J is TRBJ2-3; TRBD2 matches at 11 bases. Losses at the gene ends were 5 bases for V and 1 base for J; bases not matched to a gene: 2. The CDR3 sequence is 15 residues long. In germline, CDR1 is ENHRY, CDR2 SYGVKD. The CDR3: CAISLTSGGTDTQYF. CDR3 in DNA: TGTGCCATCAGTTTGACTAGCGGGGGCACAGATACGCAGTATTTT.

Of note for this clonotype: At one end, the junction sequence differs from germline, possibly due to a read error. CDR3 in amino acids: CASSVGLEGSHEQYF. The CDR3 bases are TGTGCCAGCAGCGTAGGGCTGGAGGGCTCCCACGAGCAGTACTTC. The chain links TRBV9 to TRBJ2-7; possibly TRBD2 for D (6 bases). CDR3 length: 15 residues. Germline V gene data show CDR1 as SGDLS and CDR2 as YYNGEE.

This clonotype turned up a few times. V usage is TRBV29-1 and J usage is TRBJ1-2; possibly TRBD1 for D (6 bases). The CDR3 has 14 residues. Trimming took off 6 bases at V and 2 bases at J, with 16 bases between the two ends. CDR1 and CDR2 (germline): SQVTM, ANQGSEA. CDR3 region: CSVDGGAGNYGYTF. In nucleotides, the CDR3 is TGCAGCGTCGACGGGGGGGCGGGGAACTATGGCTACACCTTC.

The chain recombines TRBV4-2 with TRBJ2-1; TRBD2 matches at 7 bases. The germline gives CDR1 LGHNA, CDR2 YNFKEQ. This CDR3 is built from 18 residues. V lost 0 bases, J lost 1 base, and 9 bases stayed unmatched. CDR3 amino acids: CASSQELDGGSSYNEQFF. The CDR3 region has the DNA TGTGCCAGCAGCCAAGAACTCGATGGCGGGAGTTCCTACAATGAGCAGTTCTTC.

In its sample, this clonotype was seen many times. The chain recombines TRBV3-1 with TRBJ2-1, with D possibly TRBD1 on 6 matching bases. Germline CDR1 and CDR2: LGHDT and YNNKEL (reference sequence). V was clipped by 4 bases and J by 10 bases, with 20 bases between them. CDR3 length equals 15 residues. CDR3 region: CASSPSTGSLREQFF. Here the CDR3 DNA reads TGTGCCAGCAGCCCATCCACAGGGTCCCTCAGGGAGCAGTTCTTC.

This clonotype was counted at least ten times. The chain uses TRBV29-1 and TRBJ2-7; 9 bases agree with TRBD2. The CDR3 extends over 14 amino acids. Germline V CDR1 and CDR2: SQVTM, ANQGSEA. V trimming: 4 bases; J trimming: 5 bases; junction bases outside the gene matches: 9. In nucleotides, the CDR3 is TGCAGCGTTGTCCGTTCGACTAGCGGAGACGAGCAGTACTTC. It encodes CSVVRSTSGDEQYF.

This chain connects TRBV7-2 to TRBJ2-5, with TRBD1 as a possible D gene (5 bases). This CDR3 is 13 amino acids long. The germline V gene encodes CDR1 SGHTA and CDR2 FQGNSA. V was pared by 10 bases and J by 1 base, with 13 bases between. CDR3: CATSYRIQETQYF. In DNA, the CDR3 is TGTGCCACCTCGTACAGGATCCAAGAGACCCAGTACTTC. Based on the CDR3 plus reference TRBV7-2 and TRBJ2-5, the full variable domain is GAGVSQSPSNKVTEKGKDVELRCDPISGHTALYWYRQSLGQGLEFLIYFQGNSAPDKSGLPSDRFSAERTGGSVSTLTIQRTQQEDSAVYLCATSYRIQETQYFGPGTRLLVL.

This clonotype appeared a few times. The chain joins TRBV7-2 to TRBJ2-7, with TRBD1 matching 7 bases. The CDR3 is 15 amino acids. Looked up from germline, CDR1 is SGHTA and CDR2 is FQGNSA. Losses at the gene ends were 0 bases for V and 2 bases for J; bases not matched to a gene: 4. CDR3 sequence: CASSLAFRGTYEQYF. CDR3 nucleotide sequence: TGTGCCAGCAGCTTAGCTTTCAGGGGGACCTACGAGCAGTACTTC.

V and J are TRBV6-2 or TRBV6-3 and TRBJ2-3; 8 nucleotides match TRBD2. The CDR3 runs to 15 residues. Unmatched junction bases numbered 6, after V lost 2 bases and J lost 5 bases. Germline V lookup: CDR1 MNHEY, CDR2 SVGEGT. The CDR3 loop is CASSYGVSGIDTQYF. The CDR3, as DNA: TGTGCCAGCAGTTACGGGGTTAGCGGGATAGATACGCAGTATTTT.